A single sample gave rise to the 21 T cell receptor beta chains below, sequenced in a study of CD8 T cells in Susac syndrome. RNA in amounts of roughly 0.5 to 1 ug was reverse transcribed with random hexamers. TCRdb fed the immunoSEQ multiplex PCR reads into MiXCR, producing one record per CDR3 protein. The table shows around 220,000 distinct CDR3 sequences, with roughly 92% occurring only once. Sequenced: CD8+ T cells from PBMCs. The origin of the receptors is a human donor with multiple sclerosis.

The CDR3 region has the DNA TGTGCCAGCAGCGCGTGGGGGGGGAGACCCACAGATACGCAGTATTTT. This encodes CASSAWGGRPTDTQYF. The rearrangement joins TRBV9 to TRBJ2-3, with 7 bases that match TRBD2. Germline CDR1 and CDR2: SGDLS and YYNGEE. V gave up 3 bases and J gave up 2 bases; unmatched junction bases: 9. The CDR3 sequence is 16 residues long.

V and J are TRBV9 and TRBJ2-1; possible D gene TRBD2, 6 bases. The germline V gene has CDR1 SGDLS and CDR2 YYNGEE. The CDR3 contains 16 residues. V lost 4 bases and J lost 0, with 14 bases in between. The CDR3 reads CASSPPGVGSYNEQFF. CDR3 nucleotide sequence: TGTGCCAGCAGCCCACCGGGGGTGGGCTCCTACAATGAGCAGTTCTTC.

This sequence joins TRBV9 and TRBJ2-1; 7 bases map to TRBD1. Germline lookup yields CDR1 SGDLS and CDR2 YYNGEE. J lost 1 base, V lost 2 bases, and 6 bases had no gene match. The CDR3 spans 16 residues. Here the CDR3 reads CASSVGTGASYNEQFF. The CDR3 bases are TGTGCCAGCAGCGTGGGCACAGGGGCTTCCTACAATGAGCAGTTCTTC.

This chain links TRBV5-6 with TRBJ2-7, with no clear D. Trimming shortened V by 2 bases and J by 6 bases, and 9 bases separated the two germline ends. CDR3 length: 12 residues. Germline V gives CDR1 SGHDT, CDR2 YYEEEE. CDR3 sequence reads: CASSFQEREQYF. The CDR3, as DNA: TGTGCCAGCAGCTTCCAGGAGCGCGAGCAGTACTTC.

This sequence joins TRBV13 and TRBJ1-2; D uncertain. Germline CDR1 and CDR2: PRHDT and FYEKMQ (reference sequence). Trimming removed 2 bases at V and 8 bases at J, with 9 bases between. The CDR3 covers 12 residues. In DNA, the CDR3 is TGTGCCAGCAGCTTAAAATGGCGCGGCTACACCTTC. Its translation: CASSLKWRGYTF.

This chain links TRBV13 with TRBJ2-3, with TRBD1 matching over 8 bases. CDR1 is PRHDT and CDR2 is FYEKMQ in the germline V gene (reference sequence). V trimming: 5 bases; J trimming: 0 bases; junction bases outside the gene matches: 7. This CDR3 is 16 amino acids long. The CDR3 protein is CASSTRTGPSTDTQYF. DNA for the CDR3: TGTGCCAGCAGCACGCGGACAGGGCCTAGCACAGATACGCAGTATTTT.

The chain recombines TRBV5-1 with TRBJ1-2, with a possible D match to TRBD1 (6 bases). The CDR3 runs 14 residues. V lost 1 base to trimming and J lost 8 bases, with 15 bases between them. Per the germline V gene, CDR1 is SGHRS and CDR2 is YFSETQ. Here the CDR3 DNA reads TGCGCCAGCAGCTTGACAGGGAATTCCGGAGGCTACACCTTC. Amino acids: CASSLTGNSGGYTF.

The chain combines TRBV29-1 with TRBJ2-7, with a weak D call TRBD1 (6 bases). The CDR3 length is 12 residues. CDR1 is SQVTM and CDR2 is ANQGSEA in the germline V gene. The V end lost 5 bases, the J end lost 0 bases, and 8 bases lay between the germline ends. The CDR3 DNA sequence: TGCAGCGTTACGGACAGCTCCTACGAGCAGTACTTC. It codes for CSVTDSSYEQYF.

This chain connects TRBV9 to TRBJ2-7, with unresolved D. CDR3 length: 13 residues. In germline, CDR1 is SGDLS, CDR2 YYNGEE. Trimming removed 0 bases at V and 5 bases at J, with 9 bases between. Here the CDR3 DNA reads TGTGCCAGCAGCGTAGGGACCTCAGACGAGCAGTACTTC. Amino acid sequence: CASSVGTSDEQYF.

The J gene is TRBJ2-3, the V gene TRBV14; TRBD2 agrees at 7 bases. Germline CDR1 SGHDN, CDR2 FVKESK. The CDR3 covers 17 residues. V shed 0 bases and J 1 base; nucleotides not matched to a gene: 7. CDR3 loop: CASSQEYRTRGTDTQYF. CDR3 nucleotide sequence: TGTGCCAGCAGCCAAGAGTACAGGACTAGGGGCACAGATACGCAGTATTTT.

This chain links TRBV9 with TRBJ2-3, with TRBD2 matching over 14 bases. V shed 4 bases and J 4 bases; nucleotides not matched to a gene: 5. The CDR3 consists of 16 residues. The germline V gene encodes CDR1 SGDLS and CDR2 YYNGEE. The CDR3: CASSPETSGGADTQYF. In DNA, the CDR3 is TGTGCCAGCAGCCCAGAGACTAGCGGGGGGGCAGATACGCAGTATTTT.

The chain employs TRBV6-2 or TRBV6-3 and TRBJ2-3; 10 nucleotides match TRBD2. CDR1 MNHEY and CDR2 SVGEGT come from the germline V gene. Unmatched junction bases numbered 9, after V lost 7 bases and J lost 5 bases. The CDR3 is 15 residues long. The CDR3 region has the DNA TGTGCCAGCACCCCACAGCGGGAGGGGGTAGATACGCAGTATTTT. This gives the protein CASTPQREGVDTQYF.

This clonotype was counted once. This chain uses TRBV6-2 or TRBV6-3 with TRBJ2-2; 12 bases map to TRBD2. Germline lookup yields CDR1 MNHEY and CDR2 SVGEGT. With 6 bases clipped from V and 5 bases from J, the junction kept 19 bases outside the gene matches. The CDR3 extends over 20 amino acids. CDR3 DNA: TGTGCCAGCAGAGTTCTAATGCGGACTAGCGGGGCCGGGGGGACCGGGGAGCTGTTTTTT. It specifies CASRVLMRTSGAGGTGELFF.

V usage is TRBV11-1 and J usage is TRBJ2-1; 10 positions agree with TRBD2. The CDR3 is made up of 22 amino acids. V shed 6 bases, J shed 7 bases, and the junction held 30 bases outside the gene matches. Germline loops: CDR1 SGHAT, CDR2 FQDESV (reference sequence). The chain's CDR3 is CASSPLRTREASSLAGENEQFF. The CDR3 bases are TGTGCCAGCAGTCCCCTCCGGACCAGGGAGGCCTCGAGTCTAGCGGGAGAGAATGAGCAGTTCTTC.

As for this clonotype: One end of the junction varies from germline; a read error may be responsible. V gene TRBV7-8 combines with J gene TRBJ2-7, with 8 nucleotides matching TRBD2. The CDR3 runs 15 residues. In germline, CDR1 is SGHVS, CDR2 FQNEAQ. CDR3 DNA sequence: TGTGCCAGCAGCATAGCGGGAAGTTCGGTCTACGAGCAGTACTTC. It is translated as CASSIAGSSVYEQYF.

The J gene is TRBJ1-5, the V gene TRBV5-4, with D possibly matching TRBD1 (6 bases). Germline V gives CDR1 SGHNT, CDR2 YYREEE (reference sequence). There are 16 residues in the CDR3. V lost 0 bases and J 4 bases, leaving 14 bases between the germline ends. This CDR3 is CASSLAYQGGNQPQHF. The DNA for the CDR3 is TGTGCCAGCAGCTTGGCCTATCAAGGGGGGAATCAGCCCCAGCATTTT. Full variable domain (missing parts from reference TRBV5-4 and TRBJ1-5): ETGVTQSPTHLIKTRGQQVTLRCSSQSGHNTVSWYQQALGQGPQFIFQYYREEENGRGNFPPRFSGLQFPNYSSELNVNALELDDSALYLCASSLAYQGGNQPQHFGDGTRLSIL.

The chain recombines TRBV2 with TRBJ2-7, with 9 bases fitting TRBD1. The trim removed 8 bases at V and 5 bases at J, leaving 10 bases unmatched. The CDR3 is 14 amino acids. In germline, CDR1 is SNHLY, CDR2 FYNNEI. DNA of the CDR3: TGTGCCAGCGGGGGCACAGGGGGCAAGAACGAGCAGTACTTC. Protein: CASGGTGGKNEQYF.

The V gene is TRBV30, the J gene TRBJ2-7; D gene unclear. Trimming cost V 2 bases and J 3 bases, with 20 bases left between them. The germline V gene encodes CDR1 GTSNPN and CDR2 SVGIG (reference sequence). CDR3 length: 16 residues. The CDR3 here is CAWSPLRQQELYEQYF. Here the CDR3 DNA reads TGTGCCTGGAGTCCCCTTCGGCAGCAAGAACTCTACGAGCAGTACTTC.

The chain recombines TRBV4-1 with TRBJ2-1; 11 bases map to TRBD2. Per the germline V gene, CDR1 is MGHRA and CDR2 is YSYEKL. The CDR3 extends over 18 amino acids. V dropped 0 bases and J dropped 4; count of bases not matched to a gene: 8. The CDR3 nucleotides read TGCGCCAGCAGCCAAGATTACAGTGGGACTAGCGGTTACAATGAGCAGTTCTTC. As protein: CASSQDYSGTSGYNEQFF.

This chain joins TRBV15 and TRBJ1-3, with 8 bases aligning to TRBD1. The CDR3 runs 15 residues. Germline CDR1 is LNHNV and CDR2 is YYDKDF (reference sequence). Unmatched junction bases numbered 2, after V lost 0 bases and J lost 4 bases. The CDR3 region is CATSRDRGRGNTIYF. In DNA, the CDR3 is TGTGCCACCAGCAGAGACAGGGGGCGAGGAAACACCATATATTTT.

The gene calls are TRBV20-1 and TRBJ2-7; 13 nucleotides line up with TRBD2. The CDR3 has 12 amino acids. The germline CDR1 and CDR2 sequences are DFQATT and SNEGSKA (reference sequence). The CDR3 sequence: CLTSGRACEQYF. The CDR3 region has the DNA TGCCTAACTAGCGGGAGGGCCTGCGAGCAGTACTTC.